This entry lists 7 T cell receptor beta chains sequenced from one sample in a study of blood T cells in healthy people across ages. A second about 6 to 12 cycle PCR used barcoded and J-beta primers. Each CDR3 protein is one row after TCRdb ran MiXCR on the 5' RACE reads. This table holds some 900,000 distinct CDR3 sequences, 48% found once. Sequencing was done on a sample of blood. These receptor sequences come from a man aged 30-40 years in good health.

The J gene is TRBJ1-2, the V gene TRBV20-1; no clear D gene. CDR3 length: 11 residues. V lost 6 bases and J 5 bases, leaving 10 bases between the germline ends. In germline, CDR1 is DFQATT, CDR2 SNEGSKA (reference sequence). CDR3 amino acids: CSARALYGYTF. The CDR3 DNA follows: TGCAGTGCGAGGGCCCTTTATGGCTACACCTTC.

There are many counts of this clonotype. V usage is TRBV3-1 and J usage is TRBJ1-2; D gene ambiguous. This CDR3 region has 15 residues. The germline V and J ends were trimmed by 3 bases and 0 bases, with 11 bases remaining between them. The germline V gene encodes CDR1 LGHDT and CDR2 YNNKEL (reference sequence). The CDR3 DNA sequence: TGTGCCAGCAGCCAGATTCACGGGGCTAACTATGGCTACACCTTC. Residues: CASSQIHGANYGYTF.

This clonotype has ten or more counts. The chain employs TRBV3-1 and TRBJ2-3, with D tentatively TRBD1 (6 bases). The CDR3 consists of 16 residues. V was trimmed by 5 bases and J by 2 bases, leaving 17 bases between them. Germline loops: CDR1 LGHDT, CDR2 YNNKEL (reference sequence). The CDR3 nucleotides are TGTGCCAGCAGCAAAGGGGGTCAGGGCTTCACAGATACGCAGTATTTT. This codes for CASSKGGQGFTDTQYF.

The V gene is TRBV28, the J gene TRBJ1-2, with 8 bases identical to TRBD1. The V segment lost 5 bases and the J segment 7 bases; nucleotides outside the gene matches: 9. Germline CDR1 MDHEN, CDR2 SYDVKM. The CDR3 runs to 14 residues. CDR3 nucleotides: TGTGCCAGCAGTATCCAGGGGGCTTATGCTGGCTACACCTTC. It yields the protein CASSIQGAYAGYTF.

The rearrangement uses TRBV7-9 and TRBJ2-2, with D perhaps matching TRBD1 or TRBD2 (5 bases each). The germline CDR1 and CDR2 sequences are SEHNR and FQNEAQ (reference sequence). V shed 0 bases and J shed 1 base, with 18 bases lying between them. This CDR3 spans 19 amino acids. The CDR3: CASSLALFGAGENTGELFF. The CDR3 DNA follows: TGTGCCAGCAGCTTAGCGCTTTTCGGGGCAGGAGAGAACACCGGGGAGCTGTTTTTT.

This clonotype was detected a few times. J is TRBJ2-7 and V is TRBV3-1; D ambiguous. This CDR3 is built from 13 residues. Trimming took off 4 bases at V and 6 bases at J, with 13 bases between the two ends. Germline assignment: CDR1 LGHDT and CDR2 YNNKEL (reference sequence). The CDR3 coding sequence is TGTGCCAGCAGCCCCCAGGTAACTGGCGAGCAGTACTTC. Protein sequence: CASSPQVTGEQYF.

With regard to this clonotype: The missing conserved phenylalanine or tryptophan at the end of this CDR3 makes a read error likely. CDR3 residues: CSARPTSGKNIQYL. The CDR3 bases are TGCAGTGCTAGACCTACAAGTGGCAAAAACATTCAGTACTTA. The genes are TRBV20-1 and TRBJ2-4; D ambiguous. V was cut by 2 bases and J by 3 bases, with 11 bases left in between. The CDR3 totals 14 residues. Germline loops: CDR1 DFQATT, CDR2 SNEGSKA (reference sequence).